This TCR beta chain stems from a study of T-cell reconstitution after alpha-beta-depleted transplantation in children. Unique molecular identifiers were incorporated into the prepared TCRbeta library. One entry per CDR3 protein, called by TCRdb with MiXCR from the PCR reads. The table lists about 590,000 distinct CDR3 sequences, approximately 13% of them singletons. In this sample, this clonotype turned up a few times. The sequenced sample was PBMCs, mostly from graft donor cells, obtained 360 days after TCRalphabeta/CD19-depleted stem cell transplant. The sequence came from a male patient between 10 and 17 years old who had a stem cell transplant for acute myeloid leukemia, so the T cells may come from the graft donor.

For the CDR3, the DNA is TGCAGTGCTAGGTTTGGGCGGAGGGCCTCCTACAATGAGCAGTTCTTC. As protein: CSARFGRRASYNEQFF. This chain connects TRBV20-1 to TRBJ2-1; TRBD2 might be the D (6 bases). V shed 3 bases and J shed 0 bases, with 15 bases lying between them. Per the germline V gene, CDR1 is DFQATT and CDR2 is SNEGSKA (reference sequence). CDR3 length: 16 residues.